Given below is one T cell receptor (beta chain) in context. The target antigen is unknown. Trimming removed 1 base from V and 4 bases from J, with 10 bases in between. The germline V gene encodes CDR1 SEHNR and CDR2 FQNEAQ (reference sequence). The CDR3 length is 14 residues. PCR primers comprised 60 Vbeta and 13 Jbeta primers. Using immunoSEQ multiplex PCR, the repertoire was profiled, and TCRdb retains in-frame clones only, with some absent. The sample consists of about 100,000 clones, 76% of them appearing once. The data derive from a study of cytomegalovirus exposure and HLA in healthy donors. Study-level findings and limits: In a later analysis, HLA-associated TCR beta chains were more clonally expanded than equally common others. Per a later analysis, 18,000 or so TCR beta sequences showed association with HLA alleles at 0.05 false discovery rate. A later analysis reportedly found that, within productive TCRs, an Asian-associated ancestry cluster had fewer N-insertions than the mean observed across the roughly 700 donors.

The V call is TRBV7-9, the J call TRBJ1-1; TRBD1 is a possible D gene (5 bases). The source is a man in his forties in good health and CMV-seronegative. Input material: PBMCs. CDR3 region: CASSLEGVGTEAFF. The CDR3 bases are TGTGCCAGCAGCTTAGAAGGGGTGGGCACTGAAGCTTTCTTT. Supplemented by reference TRBV7-9 and TRBJ1-1, the full variable domain reads DTGVSQNPRHKITKRGQNVTFRCDPISEHNRLYWYRQTLGQGPEFLTYFQNEAQLEKSRLLSDRFSAERPKGSFSTLEIQRTEQGDSAMYLCASSLEGVGTEAFFGQGTRLTVV.